This T cell receptor beta chain was observed in a study of sequential checkpoint blockade in melanoma. The wider study: Randomization was 1:1 between first-line nivolumab→ipilimumab and ipilimumab→nivolumab. After both sequences, patients received maintenance nivolumab.

Assay used: immunoSEQ multiplex PCR; TCRdb lists only in-frame clones, some missing. The data contain 30,000 or so clones, approximately 86% of them singletons. As for treatment: randomized to nivolumab then ipilimumab (arm A) or the reverse (arm B). DNA-damaging chemotherapy had not been given to any patient beforehand. PBMC sorting kept live CD3+CD8+ cells without CD19 or CD56. V was clipped by 5 bases and J by 4 bases, with 21 bases between them. CDR3 length equals 16 residues. Germline V gene lookup returns CDR1 LGHNT and CDR2 FRNRAP. Here the sequenced sample was CD8+ T cells sorted from blood (inferred from file names), taken from a patient given nivolumab and ipilimumab in sequence. The TCR was taken from a human donor with melanoma. The rearrangement uses TRBV12-5 and TRBJ2-7, with D maybe TRBD2 (6 bases). The CDR3 spells CASGGVRGREEYEQYF. CDR3 bases: TGTGCTAGTGGTGGGGTGCGGGGCAGGGAAGAGTACGAGCAGTACTTC.